A selection of T cell receptor beta chains follows, all from one sample in a study of cytomegalovirus exposure and HLA in healthy donors. Assay used: immunoSEQ multiplex PCR; TCRdb lists only in-frame clones, some missing. The sample yields under 110,000 clones, roughly 80% seen once. The sample taken for sequencing was PBMCs. Receptors were obtained from a man in his 60s in good health and CMV-seronegative. Both conserved end residues are part of each CDR3. The D gene is left open where the match is weak. A row's size may be missing; if present it is once, few, many or a size class.

d_gene	v_gene	j_gene	abundance	CDR3aa
-	TRBV6-1	TRBJ2-5	-	CASSSSRGQETQYF
TRBD2	TRBV7-3	TRBJ2-5	few	CASSLGGGAGETQYF
-	TRBV6-5	TRBJ2-1	-	CASSLASQAYNEQFF
-	TRBV6-9	TRBJ1-3	-	CASPKVEGGNTIYF
TRBD1	TRBV27	TRBJ2-3	-	CASSRRPTGGRGVRDTQYF
-	TRBV10-3	TRBJ1-2	-	CAISGSALNGYTF
TRBD2	TRBV9	TRBJ2-1	-	CASRSGGNEQFF
-	TRBV7-2	TRBJ2-1	-	CASRRDNEQFF
-	TRBV5-6	TRBJ1-5	few	CASSGGTFNQPQHF
-	TRBV5-1	TRBJ1-4	-	CASSPFEGATNEKLFF
-	TRBV4-2	TRBJ1-1	-	CASSTPGAGNTEAFF
-	TRBV7-2	TRBJ2-3	-	CASRRTTSTDTQYF
TRBD1	TRBV4-3	TRBJ1-1	once	CASSRMIAGTVNTEAFF
TRBD2	TRBV29-1	TRBJ2-5	-	CSVDLAGTGRSIETQYF
-	TRBV27	TRBJ1-1	-	CASSLLEGDTEAFF
-	TRBV10-3	TRBJ1-1	few	CATSKQGNTEAFF
-	TRBV5-6	TRBJ2-7	once	CASSSYYEQYF
TRBD2	TRBV25-1	TRBJ2-3	-	CASSGLLAGSTDTQYF
TRBD1	TRBV6-1	-	few	CASSEVVRGSDEQYF
TRBD1	TRBV6-6	TRBJ1-5	-	CASTPRQGDQPQHF